This T cell receptor (beta chain) was retrieved from a study of shared clonotypes between healthy human individuals. Study context: The cohort had two women and a few men, ages 18 to 49. Each donor's CD8 memory used one plate, CD8 naive two, each CD4 subset three. Broader study findings: Generation probability values for non-shared clonotypes were lower than those for clonotypes shared by all four donors. Exclusively blood specimens were collected; tissue repertoires likely differ.

Trimming removed 7 bases at V and 4 bases at J, with 14 bases between. There are 14 residues in the CDR3. Germline V gene lookup returns CDR1 SGHRS and CDR2 YFSETQ. The data were produced by immunoSEQ multiplex PCR, yet TCRdb's version contains in-frame clones alone and is incomplete. The sample contains roughly 2.2 million clones, less than 95% of which appear only once. Notes on this clone: Antigen specificity is unknown.

Specimen: naive CD4+ T cells from PBMCs. Subset denoted: CD45RA+ positively selected. The rearrangement links TRBV5-1 to TRBJ2-2; D might be TRBD2 (5 bases). The TCR comes from a man younger than 35 in good health. Some clones in this sample may be carry-over from other donors' samples. The CDR3 reads CASGADSGTGELFF. CDR3 sequence (DNA): TGCGCCAGCGGAGCGGACTCGGGCACCGGGGAGCTGTTTTTT. Looking up the rest from reference TRBV5-1 and TRBJ2-2 gives the full variable domain: KAGVTQTPRYLIKTRGQQVTLSCSPISGHRSVSWYQQTPGQGLQFLFEYFSETQRNKGNFPGRFSGRQFSNSRSEMNVSTLELGDSALYLCASGADSGTGELFFGEGSRLTVL.